Listed below are T cell receptor beta chains from one sample, sequenced in a study of radiotherapy plus CTLA-4 blockade in lung cancer. Using immunoSEQ multiplex PCR, the repertoire was profiled, and TCRdb retains in-frame clones only, with some absent. The sample holds some 87,000 clones, around 86% seen once. The sequenced sample was peripheral blood, obtained from a patient treated with radiotherapy plus ipilimumab. The receptors were sampled from a human donor with non-small cell lung cancer that progressed on radiotherapy plus ipilimumab. Both conserved end residues are part of each CDR3. Each record gives: CDR3 length, D gene, V gene, clone size, J gene, CDR3 DNA, CDR3 protein. A D gene is named only where the DNA matches it firmly. Size is stated for part of the rows, as once, few or many counts, or as a class when the clone is expanded.

14	TRBD1	TRBV11-1	.	TRBJ1-1	TGTGCCAGCACCCGGGGGACAGAGAACACTGAAGCTTTCTTT	CASTRGTENTEAFF
14	.	TRBV6-5	.	TRBJ2-2	.	CATPGQGAPGSCFF
16	.	TRBV6-5	.	TRBJ2-7	TGTGCCAGCAGTTATAATCTCGTGACATTTTTCTACGAGCAGTACTTC	CASSYNLVTFFYEQYF
15	.	TRBV7-9	.	TRBJ1-4	TGTGCCAGCAGCGAGGGGCCGTCAACTAATGAAAAACTGTTTTTT	CASSEGPSTNEKLFF
16	TRBD1	TRBV6-6	.	TRBJ1-4	TGTGCCAGCAGTCGAGGGACAGGGTCCCTTAATGAAAAACTGTTTTTT	CASSRGTGSLNEKLFF
13	.	TRBV18	few	TRBJ1-2	TGTGCCAGCTCTACTGGGGAGAACTATGGCTACACCTTC	CASSTGENYGYTF
13	.	TRBV27	medium-sized	TRBJ1-2	TGTGCCAGCAGTTTATCAGCCCGGAGGGGCTACACCTTC	CASSLSARRGYTF
14	.	TRBV7-2	.	TRBJ2-5	TGTGCCAGCAGCTTCAGACAGAGCCAAGAGACCCAGTACTTC	CASSFRQSQETQYF
14	TRBD1	TRBV6-1	.	TRBJ1-1	TGTGCCAGCAGCCGACAGGGGGGCCAGACTGAAGCTTTCTTT	CASSRQGGQTEAFF
16	TRBD1	TRBV7-2	.	TRBJ1-1	TGTGCCAGCAGGGGGACAGGCTTCGTCAAGGGCACTGAAGCTTTCTTT	CASRGTGFVKGTEAFF
15	TRBD2	TRBV9	.	TRBJ2-1	TGTGCCAGCAGCACGCGGGACTACCCCTACAATGAGCAGTTCTTC	CASSTRDYPYNEQFF
12	.	TRBV5-8	.	TRBJ1-4	TGTGCCAGCAGCTTCCCTAATGAAAAACTGTTTTTT	CASSFPNEKLFF
15	.	TRBV7-2	.	TRBJ2-3	TGTGCCAGCAGCCCCGACAGCGCGGTCACAGATACGCAGTATTTT	CASSPDSAVTDTQYF
17	TRBD1	TRBV4-3	few	TRBJ1-2	TGCGCCAGCAGCCAAGGAATTACCGGGACAGGGGGTTATGGCTACACCTTC	CASSQGITGTGGYGYTF
12	.	TRBV6-5	.	TRBJ2-1	TGTGCCAGCAGCCCCTCCCCCGGGGTGCAGTTCTTC	CASSPSPGVQFF
11	.	TRBV29-1	.	TRBJ2-7	TGCAGCGTTGTGGTTGGCTACGAGCAGTACTTC	CSVVVGYEQYF